This record looks at one T cell receptor beta chain sequence and its context. Its antigen is not identified. The CDR3 runs 13 residues. V lost 3 bases and J 8 bases, leaving 10 bases between the germline ends. The germline V gene has CDR1 MNHNS and CDR2 SASEGT. The data stem from a study of T cell responses to AZD1222 COVID-19 vaccine. Whole-study results and caveats: Clonal diversity was possibly underestimated, and the donors were mostly white British, with more females. Just 6 or 7 people given AZD1222 tested seropositive at baseline.

Generated by immunoSEQ multiplex PCR, the TCRdb table keeps only in-frame clones and is missing some. Of about 150,000 clones in the sample, about 90% are singletons; the top ten hold roughly 3.5%. The sequence was obtained from an adult who received the AZD1222 COVID-19 vaccine. The chain joins TRBV6-1 to TRBJ1-4; unclear D gene. The sample in question was peripheral blood, obtained 28 days after the second AZD1222 dose. CDR3 sequence reads: CASSDPSWEKLFF. The CDR3 bases are TGTGCCAGCAGTGACCCGAGCTGGGAAAAACTGTTTTTT.